The sequence of this TCR beta chain was determined in a study of T-cell memory formation after mild COVID-19. Overall study results and limits: The main location of contracting CD4+ clones was CM and EM, and that of contracting CD8+ clones was EMRA. Contracting clones from day 15 to 85 showed balanced CD4/CD8; later expanders favored CD4+.

MiXCR was run by TCRdb on the 5' RACE reads, yielding one entry per CDR3 protein. This sample has under 300,000 distinct CDR3 sequences, with 7% to 10% found just once. The V gene's germline CDR1 is SEHNR and CDR2 FQNEAQ (reference sequence). Germline trimming cut 0 bases from V and 5 bases from J; bases unmatched to any gene: 8. The CDR3 has 16 residues. Details on this clonotype: Its specificity is not known.

Specimen: PBMCs or a T cell subset sorted from them (not recorded which). This chain uses TRBV7-9 with TRBJ2-5, with 8 positions matching TRBD2. This clonotype originated in a man aged 18-30 years who had mild COVID-19 (a few samples of this study predate the infection). Cell type and time point are not known. The CDR3 here is CASSLARLASGETQYF. In DNA form, the CDR3 reads TGTGCCAGCAGCTTAGCGCGTCTGGCTAGCGGGGAGACCCAGTACTTC.